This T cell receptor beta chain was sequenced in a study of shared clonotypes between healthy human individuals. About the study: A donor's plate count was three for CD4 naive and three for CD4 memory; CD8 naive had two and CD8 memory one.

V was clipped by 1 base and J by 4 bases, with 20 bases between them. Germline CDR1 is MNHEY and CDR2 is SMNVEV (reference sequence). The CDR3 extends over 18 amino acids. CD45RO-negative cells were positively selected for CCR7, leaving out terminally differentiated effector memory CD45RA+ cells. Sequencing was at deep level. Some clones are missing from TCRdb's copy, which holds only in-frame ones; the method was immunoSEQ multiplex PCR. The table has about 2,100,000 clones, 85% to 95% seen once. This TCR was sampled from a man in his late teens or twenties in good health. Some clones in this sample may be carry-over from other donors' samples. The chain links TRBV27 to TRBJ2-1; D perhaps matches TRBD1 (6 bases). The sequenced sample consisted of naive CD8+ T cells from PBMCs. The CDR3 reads CASSLWVGSGVSYNEQFF. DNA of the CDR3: TGTGCCAGCAGTTTATGGGTGGGGTCAGGGGTGTCATACAATGAGCAGTTCTTC.